This T cell receptor beta chain is drawn from a study of cytomegalovirus exposure and HLA in healthy donors. Whole-study findings and limits: Specific recognition of CMV antigens was confirmed in vitro for a few chains (all CMV-associated). Data from an earlier analysis indicated that most TCR beta V segments were productive either about 90% or about 30% of the time. Analyses of presence/absence relied on an assumption of roughly uniform sequencing depth across donors.

Comment on this clone: Its matching antigen is unknown.

The PCR had 60 Vbeta and 13 Jbeta primers. The data were produced by immunoSEQ multiplex PCR, yet TCRdb's version contains in-frame clones alone and is incomplete. Among more than 85,000 clones listed, roughly 73% were seen once. Sequencing was performed on PBMCs. The receptor was derived from a boy aged 5-17 years in good health and CMV-seronegative.

The CDR3 region is CASNGQNEAFF. The CDR3 DNA reads as TGCGCCAGCAACGGACAGAATGAAGCTTTCTTT. This sequence joins TRBV4-1 and TRBJ1-1; D might be TRBD1 (6 bases). This CDR3 is built from 11 residues. Per the germline V gene, CDR1 is MGHRA and CDR2 is YSYEKL. The V and J ends lost 7 bases and 7 bases respectively, with 10 bases between them.